This T cell receptor beta chain was observed in a study of T-cell memory formation after mild COVID-19 (dated by TCRdb to about 2021). For the wider study: TCR sequence clusters from the two donors were largely donor specific. In two donors, T-cell clones that expanded and contracted after mild COVID-19 were followed by sequencing TCRalpha and TCRbeta repertoires longitudinally. The cohort comprised two young, previously healthy adult volunteers, one female and one male. What the study reported, not specific to this receptor: Some responding clones were detected in pre-infection memory, which suggested that pre-existing cross-reactive memory T cells had joined the SARS-CoV-2 response. The second-wave clones that peaked on day 37 were not confirmed to be SARS-CoV-2 specific. Contracting CD4+ clones were found mainly in CM and EM memory subsets, while CD8+ clones were enriched in EMRA. Clones that contracted from day 15 to 85 showed balanced CD4/CD8 phenotypes, whereas a second wave of clones that expanded from day 15 to 37 leaned towards CD4+. Only a couple of mild cases were covered in the study, and larger cohorts including severe cases with pre-infection samples were considered necessary.

As regards this clonotype: Its antigen target is currently unknown. No base qualities exist here, and no much larger clone lies one base off it.

The sequencer was an Illumina NovaSeq 6000. TCRalpha and TCRbeta cDNA libraries were constructed by 5'RACE with constant-segment primers, with sample barcodes and unique molecular identifiers being introduced. RNA was extracted from every sample with Trizol reagent. Amplification of the libraries took two PCR steps, and the second step added a second sample barcode plus Illumina TruSeq adapters. The libraries were sequenced on an Illumina NovaSeq using 2 x 150 bp paired-end reads. From the authors' description of their analysis: Demultiplexing of reads and collapsing into UMI-guided consensus sequences were performed with migec v1.2.7. With mixcr v2.1.11, UMI consensuses were aligned to TRA and TRB V and J templates and assembled into clonotypes. A clonotype was counted as expanded or contracted only when both edgeR and NoisET called the clonotype significant, with the noise models trained on biological replicates. For edgeR calls, the thresholds were a false discovery rate-adjusted p below 0.01 and a log2 fold-change of 1. As an exploratory analysis of dynamics, PCA with hierarchical clustering was applied to max-normalized trajectories of the 1000 most abundant clonotypes. Separately sequenced CD4+ and CD8+ repertoires were used to assign a CD4 or CD8 phenotype to each responding clone. The public reads were reprocessed in TCRdb via fastp at Q25 and MiXCR, keeping in-frame beta chains. Each record represents a unique CDR3 protein, reported with the most common genes and DNA among its rows. In this record, the V and J calls reflect TCRdb's handling and not the investigators' own analysis. This sample gives 55,000 to 75,000 distinct CDR3 sequences in total; about 30% of them show up just once. The ten biggest clones cover about 42% of the sample.

Ficoll-Paque density gradient centrifugation was the method used to isolate PBMCs. Including the terminal cysteine and phenylalanine, the CDR3 comprises 16 residues. Of all the DNA, just the CDR3 is kept, 48 bases in frame from base 1. The germline V gene gives CDR1 as MNHEY and CDR2 as SVGAGI. V is cut by 4 bases and J by 1 base, and the space between the germline ends is 16 bases. Sequencing input: PBMCs or a T cell subset sorted from them (not recorded which). The sequence was obtained from a man between 18 and 29 years old who had mild COVID-19 (a few samples of this study predate the infection). The sample titles of this study are shuffled in the database, so cell type and time point are left out; the donor was told from shared clones. The chain is encoded by TRBV6-5 joined to TRBJ2-5; there is no confident call for the D gene. The DNA sequence is TGTGCCAGCAGTTCCGAAGTTGGGAATCTCCAAGAGACCCAGTACTTC. It encodes CASSSEVGNLQETQYF.